The present T cell receptor beta chain was sequenced within a study of blood T cell repertoires in COVID-19. Whole-study context: PBMCs, B-cell-depleted T cells, or T cells were the source of the cDNA or gDNA that made up the material.

Profiling relied on immunoSEQ multiplex PCR, and the TCRdb table lists in-frame clones only, not all of them. The table includes 200,000 or so clones, roughly four fifths detected once. The CDR3 runs to 20 residues. Germline CDR1 is MNHEY and CDR2 is SMNVEV (reference sequence). Trimming pared 0 bases from V and 4 bases from J, leaving 24 bases between. This clonotype was sampled from a woman in her 30s with acute or convalescent COVID-19. Sequenced: peripheral blood. The chain combines TRBV27 with TRBJ1-4, with D possibly matching TRBD1 (5 bases). CDR3 sequence reads: CASSLSRVSSRGELNEKLFF. For the CDR3, the DNA is TGTGCCAGCAGTTTATCGCGCGTCTCCTCGCGGGGGGAGCTTAATGAAAAACTGTTTTTT.